The source of this T cell receptor beta chain is a study of T cell repertoires in cytomegalovirus infection. Study summary: Evidence of both CMV infection and a matching HLA type came from public TCR beta signatures. Study findings and constraints: Ex vivo responses were dominated by HLA-C-restricted CMV-specific TCR beta clonotypes.

TCRdb recomputed calls from the reads with MiXCR, one row per CDR3 protein. This sample has approximately 50,000 distinct CDR3 sequences; around 20% occur once, and the top ten carry over 75%. Turning to this clonotype: Its target is unknown.

From germline, CDR1 is LGHNA and CDR2 YSLEER. V lost 1 base, J lost 6 bases, and 9 bases lay in between. This CDR3 contains 13 residues. J is TRBJ1-2 and V is TRBV4-3, with D perhaps matching TRBD1 (6 bases). This TCR derives from a human donor in good health (CMV status not recorded). Some clones in this sample may be carry-over from other donors' samples. Sequencing used CD8+ T cells from cultured PBMCs, obtained from culture after CMV antigen stimulation. The CDR3 DNA reads as TGCGCCAGCAGCCAAGGGGGGGCCAATGGCTACACCTTC. Translation: CASSQGGANGYTF.